The sequence of this T cell receptor (beta chain) was determined in a study of blood T cell repertoires in COVID-19. Profiling relied on immunoSEQ multiplex PCR, and the TCRdb table lists in-frame clones only, not all of them. This repertoire shows around 300,000 clones, 85% found once; its top ten account for 2% to 3%. Germline V gene data show CDR1 as MDHEN and CDR2 as SYDVKM. V dropped 3 bases and J dropped 2 bases, with 16 bases sitting between them. This CDR3 has 16 amino acids. Participants spanned ages 18 to 89 years and resided in over 20 US areas. The clonotype was recovered from a woman aged 45 to 65 who had recovered from COVID-19. The chain combines TRBV28 with TRBJ1-1, with D possibly being TRBD1 (5 bases). Specimen: PBMCs or T cells enriched from blood (not recorded which). DNA for the CDR3: TGTGCCAGCAGTTTTAGGGTAGGGCAGGGTAACACTGAAGCTTTCTTT. Translated: CASSFRVGQGNTEAFF.